Below are 8 T cell receptor beta chains sequenced from a single sample in a study of cytomegalovirus exposure and HLA in healthy donors. Primers: 60 Vbeta forward and 13 Jbeta reverse. TCRdb's copy holds only in-frame clones and misses some; the assay was immunoSEQ multiplex PCR. The sample carries 150,000 to 200,000 clones, more than 75% recorded once. The sample taken for sequencing was PBMCs. The receptor set was obtained from a girl under 10 years old in good health and CMV-seropositive.

This chain uses TRBV10-2 with TRBJ2-5, with a possible D match to TRBD2 (6 bases). This CDR3 is built from 14 residues. The germline gives CDR1 WSHSY, CDR2 SAAADI. Trimming cost V 4 bases and J 5 bases, with 14 bases left between them. The CDR3 reads CASSVGGKVETQYF. The CDR3 DNA sequence: TGCGCCAGCAGTGTAGGAGGGAAGGTGGAGACCCAGTACTTC.

The J gene is TRBJ2-2, the V gene TRBV10-1; 10 nucleotides line up with TRBD2. The CDR3 contains 16 residues. The J segment lost 1 base and the V segment lost 6 bases, leaving 5 bases of the junction unmatched. Germline CDR1 and CDR2: WNHNN and SYGVQD (reference sequence). The CDR3 reads CASSDGLAENTGELFF. In DNA, the CDR3 is TGCGCCAGCAGCGACGGACTAGCGGAGAACACCGGGGAGCTGTTTTTT.

The V and J genes are TRBV15 and TRBJ2-1; TRBD2 is a possible D gene (5 bases). CDR3 length: 15 residues. V was clipped by 3 bases and J by 2 bases, with 11 bases between them. Germline CDR1 and CDR2: LNHNV and YYDKDF (reference sequence). CDR3 coding DNA: TGTGCCACCAGCAGTACTAGTCGGGCCTACAATGAGCAGTTCTTC. The encoded protein is CATSSTSRAYNEQFF.

The chain combines TRBV4-1 with TRBJ2-5, with TRBD2 matching 12 bases. Trimming at V came to 0 bases and at J to 5 bases, leaving 7 bases not matched to a gene. The CDR3 length is 17 residues. Germline CDR1 reads MGHRA; CDR2 reads YSYEKL. The CDR3 DNA reads as TGCGCCAGCAGCCAAGAGGCTTTGCTAGCGGGAGGGGAGACCCAGTACTTC. Translated, it gives CASSQEALLAGGETQYF.

The V gene is TRBV27, the J gene TRBJ2-3, with 8 bases fitting TRBD1. Germline assignment: CDR1 MNHEY and CDR2 SMNVEV (reference sequence). This CDR3 is 14 amino acids long. V gave up 2 bases and J gave up 4 bases; unmatched junction bases: 2. DNA for the CDR3: TGTGCCAGCAGTTTACAGGGGGCGGCAGATACGCAGTATTTT. Its protein product is CASSLQGAADTQYF.

V is TRBV28 and J is TRBJ1-1; 7 positions match TRBD1. J lost 4 bases, V lost 5 bases, and 10 bases had no gene match. Germline CDR1 reads MDHEN; CDR2 reads SYDVKM. CDR3 size: 15 residues. The CDR3 DNA reads as TGTGCCAGCAGTATCACGACAGGGAGTGTCACTGAAGCTTTCTTT. Protein product: CASSITTGSVTEAFF.

V usage is TRBV29-1 and J usage is TRBJ2-3; no reliable D call. The CDR3 has 12 amino acids. Trimming left V 4 bases short and J 2 bases short, with 7 bases between. Germline V CDR1 and CDR2: SQVTM, ANQGSEA. The CDR3 here is CSVGGTTDTQYF. The CDR3 DNA sequence: TGCAGCGTTGGAGGAACCACAGATACGCAGTATTTT.

The V gene is TRBV5-1, the J gene TRBJ2-3; TRBD1 is a possible D gene (6 bases). The V end was cut by 4 bases, the J end by 6 bases, with 27 bases between. CDR3 length: 18 residues. Germline V gives CDR1 SGHRS, CDR2 YFSETQ. The CDR3 protein is CASSGGTLTTGSDDTQYF. DNA for the CDR3: TGCGCCAGCAGCGGAGGAACACTTACTACAGGGTCGGACGATACGCAGTATTTT.